Described below is a single TCR beta chain sequence and its context. The data originate from a study of blood T cell repertoires in COVID-19. Looked up from germline, CDR1 is DFQATT and CDR2 is SNEGSKA (reference sequence). Trimming left V 6 bases short and J 13 bases short, with 12 bases between. The CDR3 is made up of 10 amino acids. Assay: immunoSEQ multiplex PCR; the TCRdb copy retains only in-frame clones and omits some. The sample includes 170,000 or so clones, roughly 87% seen only once; the top ten take about 6.5%. V usage is TRBV20-1 and J usage is TRBJ1-4; weak D call: TRBD1 (5 bases). The TCR originated in a woman aged 45-65 years who had recovered from COVID-19. Sequencing used PBMCs or T cells enriched from blood (not recorded which). CDR3 nucleotides: TGCAGTGCGGACGAAAGGGGACTGTTTTTT. Its protein is CSADERGLFF.